This T cell receptor beta chain stems from a study of PD-1 blockade in classical Hodgkin lymphoma. Findings and caveats of the study: Whatever underlies the repertoire differences (possibly disease activity or prior therapy) remains undefined.

On this clone itself: The target antigen is unknown.

The V end was cut by 5 bases, the J end by 3 bases, with 7 bases between. The germline CDR1 and CDR2 sequences are MNHEY and SMNVEV (reference sequence). The CDR3 has 12 amino acids. Time point denoted: newly diagnosed, previously untreated cHL patient sample. Thawed PBMCs were the source of CD8+ T cells, obtained through magnetic negative selection. PBMCs from patients with newly diagnosed, untreated classical Hodgkin lymphoma served as a comparison group for the relapsed/refractory trial patients. Sequencing used immunoSEQ multiplex PCR; TCRdb keeps in-frame clones, though not all of them. Of over 4,000 clones in the sample, 75% to 90% were seen once.

J is TRBJ2-5 and V is TRBV27; the D gene is possibly TRBD2 (6 bases). This clonotype was sampled from a human donor with classical Hodgkin lymphoma. What was sequenced was CD8+ T cells from blood. CDR3 in amino acids: CASSGGKETQYF. In DNA form, the CDR3 reads TGTGCCAGCAGTGGAGGGAAAGAGACCCAGTACTTC.